The TCR beta chain under discussion was sequenced for a study of PD-1 blockade in classical Hodgkin lymphoma. Specified time point: cycle 4 day 1 (C4D1), after more than five weeks of nivolumab. Relapse was seen in all patients after autologous stem cell transplantation, and brentuximab vedotin exposure was variable. Germline lookup yields CDR1 MDHEN and CDR2 SYDVKM. The CDR3 covers 13 residues. The V end lost 3 bases, the J end lost 9 bases, and 12 bases lay between the germline ends. This clone was recorded once. The data were produced by immunoSEQ multiplex PCR, yet TCRdb's version contains in-frame clones alone and is incomplete. The repertoire holds 110,000 or so clones, with around nine tenths as singletons.

The receptor was derived from a human donor with classical Hodgkin lymphoma. The chain has TRBV28 and TRBJ1-3, with D possibly being TRBD1 (6 bases). The source material was peripheral blood mononuclear cells (PBMCs), sampled before the fourth cycle of nivolumab. The CDR3 region has the DNA TGTGCCAGCAGTTTGACAGGACGGGGCACCATATATTTT. This translates into CASSLTGRGTIYF. The variable domain in full, completed from reference TRBV28 and TRBJ1-3, reads DVKVTQSSRYLVKRTGEKVFLECVQDMDHENMFWYRQDPGLGLRLIYFSYDVKMKEKGDIPEGYSVSREKKERFSLILESASTNQTSMYLCASSLTGRGTIYFGEGSWLTVV.